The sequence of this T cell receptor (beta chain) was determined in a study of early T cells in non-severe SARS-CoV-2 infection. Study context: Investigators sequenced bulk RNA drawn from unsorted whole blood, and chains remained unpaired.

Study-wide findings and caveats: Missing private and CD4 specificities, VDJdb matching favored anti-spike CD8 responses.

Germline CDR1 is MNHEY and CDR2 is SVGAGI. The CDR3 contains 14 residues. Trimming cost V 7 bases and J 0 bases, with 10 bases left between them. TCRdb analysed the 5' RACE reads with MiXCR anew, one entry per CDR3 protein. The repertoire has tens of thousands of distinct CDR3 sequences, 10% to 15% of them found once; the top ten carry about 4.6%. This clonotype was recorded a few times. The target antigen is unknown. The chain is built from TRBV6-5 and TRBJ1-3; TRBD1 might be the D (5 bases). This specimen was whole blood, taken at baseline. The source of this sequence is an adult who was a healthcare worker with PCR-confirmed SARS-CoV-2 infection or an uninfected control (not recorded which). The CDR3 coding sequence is TGTGCCAGCAAGGGACTCCACTCTGGAAACACCATATATTTT. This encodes CASKGLHSGNTIYF.